This T cell receptor (beta chain) was recorded in a study of blood T cell repertoires in COVID-19. As for the study in general: COVID-19 samples collected from the United States, Italy and Spain covered acute and convalescent phases.

CDR1 is LNHNV and CDR2 is YYDKDF in the germline V gene (reference sequence). This CDR3 region has 16 residues. Losses at the gene ends were 8 bases for V and 1 base for J; bases not matched to a gene: 11. Sequenced by immunoSEQ multiplex PCR; TCRdb stores in-frame clones only, minus some. The top ten clones hold approximately 13% of a sample with around 250,000 clones, roughly 83% of them seen once. Specimen: peripheral blood. This sequence was found in a man aged 80 or over with acute or convalescent COVID-19. The chain couples TRBV15 to TRBJ2-3, with 8 positions matching TRBD1. The CDR3 is CATHSGPGQGTDTQYF. The CDR3 region has the DNA TGTGCCACCCATTCGGGGCCGGGACAGGGCACAGATACGCAGTATTTT.